The entry that follows covers one T cell receptor beta chain sequence. The CDR3 runs to 15 residues. Germline V gene data show CDR1 as MGHRA and CDR2 as YSYEKL. Trimming pared 0 bases from V and 4 bases from J, leaving 12 bases between. This entry comes from a study of spatial heterogeneity in lung cancer. The sample's time point: blood at routine non-recurrence follow-up after resection. TCRdb used MiXCR to reprocess the 5' RACE reads, holding one entry per CDR3 protein. The repertoire includes 110,000 or so distinct CDR3 sequences, 10% to 12% of them detected once, and about 24% sits in the top ten.

The sample here was PBMCs, taken at follow-up. The clonotype originates from a female donor with early-stage non-small cell lung cancer. V gene TRBV4-1 combines with J gene TRBJ1-2; perhaps TRBD1 as D (5 bases). This CDR3 is CASSQEGDGPYGYTF. For the CDR3, the DNA is TGCGCCAGCAGCCAAGAGGGGGACGGCCCCTATGGCTACACCTTC.